The 25 T cell receptor beta chains in this list originate from one sample, sequenced in a study of blood T cell repertoires in COVID-19. Libraries were prepared by immunoSEQ multiplex PCR; TCRdb keeps only in-frame clonotypes and omits some of them. The table lists 130,000 or so clones, approximately 83% of them singletons. What was sequenced was peripheral blood. These receptors all come from a human donor in a cohort sampled during active COVID-19.

The chain carries TRBV7-9 and TRBJ1-5; D may be TRBD1 (6 bases). With 5 bases removed from V and 2 bases from J, the gap between germline ends came to 13 bases. The CDR3 has 15 amino acids. Germline assignment: CDR1 SEHNR and CDR2 FQNEAQ (reference sequence). CDR3 amino acids: CASSAQGTGNQPQHF. The CDR3 nucleotides are TGTGCCAGCAGCGCACAGGGCACGGGCAATCAGCCCCAGCATTTT.

This clone was counted only a few times. V and J are TRBV4-1 and TRBJ1-5, with D unresolved. Trimming removed 0 bases at V and 4 bases at J, with 10 bases between. The CDR3 runs to 15 residues. Germline V lookup: CDR1 MGHRA, CDR2 YSYEKL. The CDR3 loop is CASSQDSTDNQPQHF. CDR3 DNA sequence: TGCGCCAGCAGCCAAGATTCCACAGATAATCAGCCCCAGCATTTT.

This CDR3 is CASSPSSGSWATNEQFF. The CDR3 bases are TGTGCCAGCTCACCGTCTAGCGGGAGTTGGGCTACCAATGAGCAGTTCTTC. The chain has TRBV18 and TRBJ2-1, with 10 bases lining up with TRBD2. Per germline, CDR1 KGHSH and CDR2 LQKENI. V shed 3 bases and J 6 bases; nucleotides not matched to a gene: 11. This CDR3 comprises 17 residues. The full variable domain, rest sourced from reference TRBV18 and TRBJ2-1, is NAGVMQNPRHLVRRRGQEARLRCSPMKGHSHVYWYRQLPEEGLKFMVYLQKENIIDESGMPKERFSAEFPKEGPSILRIQQVVRGDSAAYFCASSPSSGSWATNEQFFGPGTRLTVL.

In the case of this clone: Other DNA sequences in this sample translate to the same CDR3. The chain is built from TRBV19 and TRBJ2-5, with 8 bases fitting TRBD2. V was pared by 5 bases and J by 1 base, with 3 bases of the junction left unmatched. The CDR3 length is 14 residues. The V gene's germline CDR1 is LNHDA and CDR2 SQIVND (reference sequence). The CDR3 loop reads CASSLAGGQETQYF. The CDR3 nucleotides are TGTGCCAGTAGTCTGGCGGGGGGCCAAGAGACCCAGTACTTC.

The chain employs TRBV4-3 and TRBJ1-6; 7 positions agree with TRBD1. Unmatched junction bases numbered 9, after V lost 1 base and J lost 9 bases. CDR3 size: 16 residues. Looked up from germline, CDR1 is LGHNA and CDR2 is YSLEER. CDR3 DNA sequence: TGCGCCAGCAGCCAAGTAACAGGGGTGGAGGGTTCACCCCTCCACTTT. Its translation is CASSQVTGVEGSPLHF.

The rearrangement joins TRBV4-3 to TRBJ2-4, with D perhaps TRBD1 (6 bases). The length of the CDR3 is 15 residues. The ends were cut back, 0 bases at V and 9 bases at J, with 15 bases in the middle. CDR1 and CDR2 from the germline V gene are LGHNA and YSLEER. This chain's CDR3 is CASSQEGARGGIQYF. The CDR3 DNA reads as TGCGCCAGCAGCCAAGAGGGGGCGCGAGGGGGCATTCAGTACTTC.

The chain has TRBV5-4 and TRBJ1-1; 7 bases fit TRBD1. There are 18 residues in the CDR3. The V gene's germline CDR1 is SGHNT and CDR2 YYREEE (reference sequence). The V gene end was trimmed by 0 bases and the J gene end by 3 bases; junction bases not matched to a gene: 14. CDR3 protein: CASSLGRRGGAKDTEAFF. The DNA of the CDR3 is TGTGCCAGCAGCTTGGGCAGGAGAGGGGGCGCAAAGGACACTGAAGCTTTCTTT.

The chain employs TRBV19 and TRBJ2-5, with 7 bases that match TRBD2. V dropped 1 base and J dropped 7; count of bases not matched to a gene: 3. CDR3 size: 13 residues. CDR1 is LNHDA and CDR2 is SQIVND in the germline V gene (reference sequence). For the CDR3, the DNA is TGTGCCAGTAGTATAGGGACTAGGGGGACCCAGTACTTC. It specifies CASSIGTRGTQYF.

This chain joins TRBV5-5 and TRBJ2-1, with 7 bases identical to TRBD1. This CDR3 has 13 residues. Trimming removed 4 bases from V and 8 bases from J; junction bases left unmatched: 6. Germline CDR1 is SGHKS and CDR2 is YYEKEE (reference sequence). DNA for the CDR3: TGTGCCAGCAGCCTATACAGGGGCCATGAGCAGTTCTTC. It yields the protein CASSLYRGHEQFF.

V and J are TRBV6-2 or TRBV6-3 and TRBJ1-1; possible D gene TRBD1, 5 bases. CDR3 size: 16 residues. Trimming shortened V by 0 bases and J by 2 bases, and 13 bases separated the two germline ends. The germline gives CDR1 MNHEY, CDR2 SVGEGT. CDR3 loop: CASSYSIPRGNTEAFF. CDR3 in DNA: TGTGCCAGCAGTTACTCGATTCCAAGGGGCAACACTGAAGCTTTCTTT.

This chain uses TRBV7-2 with TRBJ2-1; TRBD2 aligns across 9 bases. V dropped 0 bases and J dropped 6; count of bases not matched to a gene: 15. The V gene's germline CDR1 is SGHTA and CDR2 FQGNSA. The CDR3 extends over 19 amino acids. The CDR3 region is CASSLAPRGGRARSNEQFF. The CDR3 DNA reads TGTGCCAGCAGCTTAGCCCCCAGGGGCGGGAGGGCCCGGTCCAATGAGCAGTTCTTC.

The chain recombines TRBV18 with TRBJ2-7; 10 nucleotides line up with TRBD2. Germline CDR1 reads KGHSH; CDR2 reads LQKENI. The CDR3 sequence is 15 residues long. The V and J ends lost 6 bases and 2 bases, in that order; junction bases with no gene match: 7. The CDR3 sequence: CASSPLAGAPYEQYF. The CDR3 bases are TGTGCCAGCTCTCCCCTAGCGGGAGCCCCCTACGAGCAGTACTTC.

The chain is built from TRBV6-5 and TRBJ2-7; TRBD1 matches 7 bases. The length of the CDR3 is 15 residues. The germline CDR1 and CDR2 sequences are MNHEY and SVGAGI. V lost 0 bases and J lost 0; bases outside the gene matches: 2. Here the CDR3 DNA reads TGTGCCAGCAGTTACTCGGGGGACAGCTCCTACGAGCAGTACTTC. It specifies CASSYSGDSSYEQYF.

V usage is TRBV5-4 and J usage is TRBJ2-6; no reliable D call. The CDR3 totals 15 residues. The ends were cut back, 5 bases at V and 0 bases at J, with 9 bases in the middle. Germline loops: CDR1 SGHNT, CDR2 YYREEE (reference sequence). CDR3 sequence: CASSTTRSGANVLTF. DNA for the CDR3: TGTGCCAGCAGTACGACACGCTCTGGGGCCAACGTCCTGACTTTC.

V is TRBV6-1 and J is TRBJ2-3, with D hard to call. V was pared by 3 bases and J by 2 bases, with 15 bases between. This CDR3 has 16 residues. Germline-derived CDR1 and CDR2 are MNHNS and SASEGT. Here the CDR3 DNA reads TGTGCCAGCAGTGACCTCCTCCGGGTCTACACAGATACGCAGTATTTT. This translates into CASSDLLRVYTDTQYF.

The chain is built from TRBV19 and TRBJ2-3; 13 nucleotides match TRBD2. Germline values: CDR1 LNHDA, CDR2 SQIVND (reference sequence). The CDR3 is 15 amino acids. Trimming at V came to 6 bases and at J to 5 bases, leaving 5 bases not matched to a gene. The CDR3 region has the DNA TGTGCCAGTAGACCTGGACTAGCGGGAGTAGATACGCAGTATTTT. Translating gives CASRPGLAGVDTQYF.

The sample holds one count of this clone. The chain is built from TRBV6-5 and TRBJ2-7; D perhaps matches TRBD2 (6 bases). Germline V CDR1 and CDR2: MNHEY, SVGAGI. The V and J ends lost 5 bases and 1 base respectively, with 15 bases between them. The CDR3 loop spans 15 amino acids. Here the CDR3 DNA reads TGTGCCAGCAGTCCGAAGGTAGCGGAATCCTACGAGCAGTACTTC. This gives the protein CASSPKVAESYEQYF.

This rearrangement joins TRBV3-1 (or the pseudogene TRBV3-2) to TRBJ2-1; the D gene is possibly TRBD1 (8 bases). The CDR3 spans 13 residues. Germline values: CDR1 LGHDT, CDR2 YNNKEL (reference sequence). With 7 bases removed from V and 5 bases from J, the gap between germline ends came to 12 bases. The CDR3 nucleotides read TGTGCCAGCAACAGGGGGGGAGACAATGAGCAGTTCTTC. This gives the protein CASNRGGDNEQFF.

This rearrangement joins TRBV7-8 to TRBJ2-3, with 9 nucleotides matching TRBD2. The V and J ends lost 5 bases and 2 bases, in that order; junction bases with no gene match: 8. Germline values: CDR1 SGHVS, CDR2 FQNEAQ. The CDR3 has 16 amino acids. CDR3 sequence: CASSPSGGRVTDTQYF. The CDR3 coding sequence is TGTGCCAGCAGCCCGTCAGGCGGGAGGGTCACAGATACGCAGTATTTT. Variable domain in full (rest from reference TRBV7-8 and TRBJ2-3): GAGVSQSPRYKVAKRGQDVALRCDPISGHVSLFWYQQALGQGPEFLTYFQNEAQLDKSGLPSDRFFAERPEGSVSTLKIQRTQQEDSAVYLCASSPSGGRVTDTQYFGPGTRLTVL.

The chain couples TRBV19 to TRBJ2-1; TRBD2 aligns across 7 bases. CDR1 and CDR2 (germline): LNHDA, SQIVND (reference sequence). J gave up 6 bases and V 3 bases, and 8 bases lay outside the gene matches. CDR3 length equals 15 residues. The CDR3 DNA reads TGTGCCAGTAGTATTCGGGAGGCGTTCTCCAATGAGCAGTTCTTC. Amino acids: CASSIREAFSNEQFF.

CDR3 protein: CASSHPRGAGGYTF. CDR3 nucleotides: TGTGCCAGCAGCCACCCGAGAGGGGCGGGGGGCTACACCTTC. The gene calls are TRBV3-1 (or the pseudogene TRBV3-2) and TRBJ1-2, with D possibly being TRBD1 (5 bases). V was clipped by 3 bases and J by 8 bases, with 16 bases between them. The CDR3 has 14 amino acids. Looked up from germline, CDR1 is LGHDT and CDR2 is YNNKEL (reference sequence).

The chain uses TRBV7-7 and TRBJ1-5; the D gene is possibly TRBD1 (5 bases). The CDR3 length is 10 residues. Germline CDR1 is SSHAT and CDR2 is FNYEAQ (reference sequence). CDR3 region: CWRGGQPQHF. CDR3 DNA: TGTTGGAGGGGAGGCCAGCCCCAGCATTTT.

This clone has a handful of counts. This sequence joins TRBV19 and TRBJ2-1; 11 bases fit TRBD2. Germline V gene data show CDR1 as LNHDA and CDR2 as SQIVND (reference sequence). The V and J ends lost 5 bases and 5 bases, in that order; junction bases with no gene match: 8. This CDR3 is built from 16 residues. The CDR3 sequence is CASSQGTSGIDNEQFF. In DNA, the CDR3 is TGTGCCAGTAGTCAGGGGACTAGCGGCATCGACAATGAGCAGTTCTTC.

J is TRBJ1-2 and V is TRBV6-4; 8 bases are a match to TRBD1. Trimming at V came to 6 bases and at J to 7 bases, leaving 1 base not matched to a gene. This CDR3 is 11 amino acids long. Germline V gives CDR1 MRHNA, CDR2 SNTAGT. DNA of the CDR3: TGTGCCAGCAGAGACAGGGGTGGCTACACCTTC. As protein: CASRDRGGYTF.

The chain couples TRBV5-1 to TRBJ2-2; 12 bases agree with TRBD2. The ends lost 0 bases at V and 6 bases at J; junction bases unmatched: 3. CDR1 is SGHRS, CDR2 YFSETQ, per germline. This CDR3 is built from 16 residues. CDR3 bases: TGCGCCAGCAGCTTGGGACTAGCGGGAGCTCCCGGGGAGCTGTTTTTT. This codes for CASSLGLAGAPGELFF.